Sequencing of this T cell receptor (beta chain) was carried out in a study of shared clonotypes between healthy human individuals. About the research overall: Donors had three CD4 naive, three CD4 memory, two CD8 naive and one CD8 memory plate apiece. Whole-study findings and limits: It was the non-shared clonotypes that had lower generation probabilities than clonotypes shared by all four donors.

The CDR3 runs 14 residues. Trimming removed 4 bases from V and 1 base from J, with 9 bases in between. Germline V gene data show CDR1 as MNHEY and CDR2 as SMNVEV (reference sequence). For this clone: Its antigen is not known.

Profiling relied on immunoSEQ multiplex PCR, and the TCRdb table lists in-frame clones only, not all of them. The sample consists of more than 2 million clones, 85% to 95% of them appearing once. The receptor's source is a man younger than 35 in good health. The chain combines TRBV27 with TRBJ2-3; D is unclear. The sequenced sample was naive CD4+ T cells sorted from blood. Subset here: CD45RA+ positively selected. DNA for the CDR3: TGTGCCAGCAGTTGGTCCACCGGCACAGATACGCAGTATTTT. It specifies CASSWSTGTDTQYF.